What follows are 10 T cell receptor beta chains derived from one specimen sequenced in a study of blood T cell repertoires in COVID-19. Assay: immunoSEQ multiplex PCR; the TCRdb copy retains only in-frame clones and omits some. The table lists 250,000 to 350,000 clones, roughly 87% of them singletons, with roughly 2.2% in the top ten. Sequencing input: peripheral blood. The source of these receptors is a woman between 45 and 60 years old who had recovered from COVID-19.

The chain joins TRBV19 to TRBJ1-1; no clear D. CDR1 is LNHDA, CDR2 SQIVND, per germline (reference sequence). V was shortened by 6 bases and J by 4 bases, with 21 bases between the two germline ends. The CDR3 is 16 amino acids. CDR3 region: CASSYLSMSGITEAFF. CDR3 nucleotide sequence: TGTGCCAGTAGCTACCTATCGATGTCGGGAATCACTGAAGCTTTCTTT. Using reference TRBV19 and TRBJ1-1 for the parts outside the CDR3, the full variable domain is DGGITQSPKYLFRKEGQNVTLSCEQNLNHDAMYWYRQDPGQGLRLIYYSQIVNDFQKGDIAEGYSVSREKKESFPLTVTSAQKNPTAFYLCASSYLSMSGITEAFFGQGTRLTVV.

This sequence joins TRBV6-6 and TRBJ2-3, with 11 bases that match TRBD2. The V gene's germline CDR1 is MNHNY and CDR2 SVGAGI (reference sequence). The V gene end was trimmed by 5 bases and the J gene end by 6 bases; junction bases not matched to a gene: 13. The CDR3 has 17 amino acids. The CDR3 is CASSPSLTSGIGDTQYF. CDR3 nucleotide sequence: TGTGCCAGCAGTCCATCCCTGACTAGCGGGATCGGGGATACGCAGTATTTT.

The chain couples TRBV6-5 to TRBJ1-3, with TRBD1 as a possible D gene (5 bases). Per germline, CDR1 MNHEY and CDR2 SVGAGI. V dropped 6 bases and J dropped 8 bases, with 8 bases sitting between them. The CDR3 has 11 amino acids. The DNA for the CDR3 is TGTGCCAGCAGGGACACCTACACCATATATTTT. Translating it yields CASRDTYTIYF.

This rearrangement joins TRBV7-2 to TRBJ2-1; D may be TRBD1 (5 bases). Looked up from germline, CDR1 is SGHTA and CDR2 is FQGNSA. CDR3 length: 15 residues. The ends were cut back, 5 bases at V and 4 bases at J, with 15 bases in the middle. CDR3 DNA: TGTGCCAGCAGCAAAACAGGAATTTTTTACAATGAGCAGTTCTTC. Its protein product is CASSKTGIFYNEQFF. The full variable domain, with the rest looked up from reference TRBV7-2 and TRBJ2-1, is GAGVSQSPSNKVTEKGKDVELRCDPISGHTALYWYRQSLGQGLEFLIYFQGNSAPDKSGLPSDRFSAERTGGSVSTLTIQRTQQEDSAVYLCASSKTGIFYNEQFFGPGTRLTVL.

This chain joins TRBV5-1 and TRBJ2-6; 7 positions match TRBD1. V shed 3 bases and J 2 bases; nucleotides not matched to a gene: 5. This CDR3 spans 16 amino acids. From germline, CDR1 is SGHRS and CDR2 YFSETQ. The CDR3 region is CASSSDRVTGANVLTF. The CDR3 DNA is TGCGCCAGCAGCTCCGACAGGGTCACTGGGGCCAACGTCCTGACTTTC.

This clone has only one observation. The chain couples TRBV7-9 to TRBJ2-6; possible D gene TRBD1, 5 bases. With 5 bases removed from V and 0 bases from J, the gap between germline ends came to 17 bases. CDR3 length: 18 amino acids. Per germline, CDR1 SEHNR and CDR2 FQNEAQ (reference sequence). The CDR3 reads CASSRGHLTDSGANVLTF. As DNA, the CDR3 is TGTGCCAGCAGCCGTGGACATTTGACAGACTCTGGGGCCAACGTCCTGACTTTC.

This chain connects TRBV7-2 to TRBJ2-5, with D possibly being TRBD1 (5 bases). CDR1 is SGHTA, CDR2 FQGNSA, per germline. The CDR3 is 16 amino acids. Trimming removed 5 bases at V and 7 bases at J, with 23 bases between. In nucleotides, the CDR3 is TGTGCCAGCAGCCCCCCGATCAGGGCCTCCTGGGGGACCCAGTACTTC. It specifies CASSPPIRASWGTQYF.

Regarding this clone: Other DNA sequences from this sample encode an identical CDR3 as well. The gene calls are TRBV9 and TRBJ1-6; 7 positions agree with TRBD1. The CDR3 length is 15 residues. Germline V gene data show CDR1 as SGDLS and CDR2 as YYNGEE. V shed 0 bases, J shed 7 bases, and the junction held 4 bases outside the gene matches. The CDR3 region has the DNA TGTGCCAGCAGCGTAGCTGGGACAGCAAATTCACCCCTCCACTTT. Its translation: CASSVAGTANSPLHF.

This clone occurred once. This sequence joins TRBV7-2 and TRBJ2-1, with D perhaps matching TRBD2 (6 bases). Germline CDR1 and CDR2: SGHTA and FQGNSA. The CDR3 length is 16 residues. V lost 5 bases to trimming and J lost 4 bases, with 18 bases between them. DNA of the CDR3: TGTGCCAGCAGCCGCATAGAGGCGGGACCGTACAATGAGCAGTTCTTC. Translating gives CASSRIEAGPYNEQFF.

The rearrangement uses TRBV28 and TRBJ1-6; D is perhaps TRBD1 (5 bases). The CDR3 is 16 amino acids. Germline lookup yields CDR1 MDHEN and CDR2 SYDVKM. V lost 8 bases and J lost 10, with 24 bases in between. The CDR3 here is CASLRLLGQGLSPLHF. DNA for the CDR3: TGTGCCAGCTTAAGACTTCTTGGGCAGGGCCTCTCACCCCTCCACTTT.